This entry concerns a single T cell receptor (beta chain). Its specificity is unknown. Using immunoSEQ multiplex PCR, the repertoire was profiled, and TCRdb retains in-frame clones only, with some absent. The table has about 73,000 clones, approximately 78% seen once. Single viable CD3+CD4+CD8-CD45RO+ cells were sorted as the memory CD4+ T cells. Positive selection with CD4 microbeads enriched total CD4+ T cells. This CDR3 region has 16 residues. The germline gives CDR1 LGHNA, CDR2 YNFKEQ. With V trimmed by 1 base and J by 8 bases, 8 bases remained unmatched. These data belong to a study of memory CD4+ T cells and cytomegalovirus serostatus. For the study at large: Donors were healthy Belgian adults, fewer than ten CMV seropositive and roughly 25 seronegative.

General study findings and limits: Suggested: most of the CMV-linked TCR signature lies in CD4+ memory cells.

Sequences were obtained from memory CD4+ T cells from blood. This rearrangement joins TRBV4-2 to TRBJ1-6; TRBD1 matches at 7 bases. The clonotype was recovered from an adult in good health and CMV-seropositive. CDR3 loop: CASSQALGQRYSPLHF. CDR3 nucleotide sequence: TGTGCCAGCAGCCAAGCCCTGGGACAGCGATATTCACCCCTCCACTTT.